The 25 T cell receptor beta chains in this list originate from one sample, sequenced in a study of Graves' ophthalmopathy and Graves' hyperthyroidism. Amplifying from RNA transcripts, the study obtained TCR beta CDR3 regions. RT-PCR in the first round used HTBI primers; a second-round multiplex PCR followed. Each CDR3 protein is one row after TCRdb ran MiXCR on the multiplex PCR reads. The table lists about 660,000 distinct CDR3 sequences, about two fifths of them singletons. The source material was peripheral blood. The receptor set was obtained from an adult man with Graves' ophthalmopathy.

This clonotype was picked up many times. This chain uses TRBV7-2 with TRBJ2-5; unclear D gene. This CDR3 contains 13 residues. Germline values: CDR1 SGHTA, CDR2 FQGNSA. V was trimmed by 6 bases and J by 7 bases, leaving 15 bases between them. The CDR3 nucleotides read TGTGCCAGCAGTCCCATTCTTGTAGCGACCCAGTACTTC. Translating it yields CASSPILVATQYF.

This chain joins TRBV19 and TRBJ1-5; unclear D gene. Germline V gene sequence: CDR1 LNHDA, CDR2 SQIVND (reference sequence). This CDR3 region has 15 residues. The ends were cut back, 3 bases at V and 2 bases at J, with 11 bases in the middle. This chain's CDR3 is CASSIWISGNQPQHF. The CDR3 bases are TGTGCCAGTAGTATTTGGATTTCAGGCAATCAGCCCCAGCATTTT.

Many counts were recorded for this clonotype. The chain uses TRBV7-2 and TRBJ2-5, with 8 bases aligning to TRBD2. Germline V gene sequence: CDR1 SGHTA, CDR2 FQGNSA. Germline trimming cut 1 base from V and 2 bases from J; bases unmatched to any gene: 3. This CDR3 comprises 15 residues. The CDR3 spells CASSLVQREQETQYF. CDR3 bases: TGTGCCAGCAGCTTAGTTCAGCGGGAGCAAGAGACCCAGTACTTC.

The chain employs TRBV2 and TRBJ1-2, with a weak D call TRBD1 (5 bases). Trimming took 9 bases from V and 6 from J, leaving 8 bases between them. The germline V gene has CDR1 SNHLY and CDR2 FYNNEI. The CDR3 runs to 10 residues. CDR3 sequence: CASGDHGYTF. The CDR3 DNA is TGTGCCAGTGGGGACCATGGCTACACCTTC.

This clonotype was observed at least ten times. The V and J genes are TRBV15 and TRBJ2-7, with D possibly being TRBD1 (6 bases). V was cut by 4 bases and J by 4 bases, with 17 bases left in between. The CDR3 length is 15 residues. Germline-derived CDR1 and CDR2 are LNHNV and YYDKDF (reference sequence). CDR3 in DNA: TGTGCCACCAGCATGGGGGCAGGGGTTCATTACGAGCAGTACTTC. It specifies CATSMGAGVHYEQYF. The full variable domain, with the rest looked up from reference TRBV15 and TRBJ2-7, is DAMVIQNPRYQVTQFGKPVTLSCSQTLNHNVMYWYQQKSSQAPKLLFHYYDKDFNNEADTPDNFQSRRPNTSFCFLDIRSPGLGDTAMYLCATSMGAGVHYEQYFGPGTRLTVT.

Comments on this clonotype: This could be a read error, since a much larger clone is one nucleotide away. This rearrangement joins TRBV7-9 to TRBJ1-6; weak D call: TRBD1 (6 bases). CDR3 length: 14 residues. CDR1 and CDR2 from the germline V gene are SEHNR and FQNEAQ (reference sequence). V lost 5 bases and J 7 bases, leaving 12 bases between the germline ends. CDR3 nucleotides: TGTGCCAGCAGCCGGGACACCAAGAATTCACCCCTCCACTTT. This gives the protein CASSRDTKNSPLHF.

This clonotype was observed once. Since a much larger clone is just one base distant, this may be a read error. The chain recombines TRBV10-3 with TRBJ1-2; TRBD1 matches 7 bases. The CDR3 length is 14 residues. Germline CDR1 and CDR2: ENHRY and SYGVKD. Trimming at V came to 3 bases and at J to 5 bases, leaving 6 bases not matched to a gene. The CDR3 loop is CAISDPTGSYGYTF. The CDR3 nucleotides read TGTGCCATCAGTGATCCGACAGGGTCATATGGCTACACCTTC.

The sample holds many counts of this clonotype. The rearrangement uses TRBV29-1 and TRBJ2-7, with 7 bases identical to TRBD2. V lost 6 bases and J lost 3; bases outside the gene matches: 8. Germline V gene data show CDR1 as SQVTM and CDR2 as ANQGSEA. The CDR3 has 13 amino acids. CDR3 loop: CSVRDYQRYEQYF. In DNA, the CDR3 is TGCAGCGTCCGGGACTACCAACGCTACGAGCAGTACTTC.

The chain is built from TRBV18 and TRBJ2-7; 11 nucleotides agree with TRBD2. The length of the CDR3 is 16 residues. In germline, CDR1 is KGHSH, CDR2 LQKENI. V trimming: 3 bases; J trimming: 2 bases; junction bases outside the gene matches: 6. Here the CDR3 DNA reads TGTGCCAGCTCACCGAGAGATAGCGGGGGGGCCTACGAGCAGTACTTC. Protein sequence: CASSPRDSGGAYEQYF.

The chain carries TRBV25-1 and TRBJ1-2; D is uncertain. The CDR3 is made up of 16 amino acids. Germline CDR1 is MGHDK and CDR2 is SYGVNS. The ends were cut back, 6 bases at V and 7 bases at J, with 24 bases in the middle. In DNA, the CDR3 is TGTGCCAGCAGGCAAAGGCTCGGACTACGCTATGTTGGCTACACCTTC. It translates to CASRQRLGLRYVGYTF.

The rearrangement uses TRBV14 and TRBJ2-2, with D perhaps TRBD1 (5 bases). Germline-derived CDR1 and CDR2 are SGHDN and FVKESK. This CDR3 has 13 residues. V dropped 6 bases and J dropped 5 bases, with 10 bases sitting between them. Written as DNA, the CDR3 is TGTGCCAGCAGACCAGGACAAACCGGGGAGCTGTTTTTT. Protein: CASRPGQTGELFF.

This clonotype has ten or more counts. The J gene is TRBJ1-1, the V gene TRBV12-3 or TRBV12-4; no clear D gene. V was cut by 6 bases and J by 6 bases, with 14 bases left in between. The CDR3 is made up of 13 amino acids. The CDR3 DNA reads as TGTGCCAGCAGGGCGACCGTTGGCGCTGAAGCTTTCTTT. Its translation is CASRATVGAEAFF.

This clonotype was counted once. The CDR3 sequence: CASSARTAPGELFF. The DNA of the CDR3 is TGTGCCAGCAGTGCCAGGACAGCGCCCGGGGAGCTGTTTTTT. This sequence joins TRBV12-3 or TRBV12-4 and TRBJ2-2; possibly TRBD1 for D (6 bases). V was shortened by 5 bases and J by 6 bases, with 13 bases between the two germline ends. The CDR3 is 14 residues long.

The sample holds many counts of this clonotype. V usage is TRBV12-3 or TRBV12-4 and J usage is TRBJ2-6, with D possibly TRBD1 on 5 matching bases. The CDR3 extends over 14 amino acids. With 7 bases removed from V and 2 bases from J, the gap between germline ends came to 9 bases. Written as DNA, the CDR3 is TGTGCCAGCACGTTAGGGGCTGGGGCCAACGTCCTGACTTTC. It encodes CASTLGAGANVLTF.

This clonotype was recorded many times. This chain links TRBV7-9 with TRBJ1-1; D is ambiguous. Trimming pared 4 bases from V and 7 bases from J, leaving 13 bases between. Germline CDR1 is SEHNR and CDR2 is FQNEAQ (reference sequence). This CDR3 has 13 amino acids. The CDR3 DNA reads TGTGCCAGCAGCTCCCCCCTGGAGAGTGAAGCTTTCTTT. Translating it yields CASSSPLESEAFF.

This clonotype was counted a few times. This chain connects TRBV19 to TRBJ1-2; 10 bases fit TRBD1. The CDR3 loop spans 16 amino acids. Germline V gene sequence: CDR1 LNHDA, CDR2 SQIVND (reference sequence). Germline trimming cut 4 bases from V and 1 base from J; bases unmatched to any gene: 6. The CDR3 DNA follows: TGTGCCAGTAGTACCCGGGACAGGGGATTTAACTATGGCTACACCTTC. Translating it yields CASSTRDRGFNYGYTF.

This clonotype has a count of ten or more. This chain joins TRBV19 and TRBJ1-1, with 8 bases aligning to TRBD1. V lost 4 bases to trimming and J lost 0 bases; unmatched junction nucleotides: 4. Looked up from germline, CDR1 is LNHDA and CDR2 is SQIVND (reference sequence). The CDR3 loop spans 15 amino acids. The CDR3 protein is CASSSPGGMNTEAFF. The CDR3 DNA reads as TGTGCCAGTAGTAGTCCAGGGGGCATGAACACTGAAGCTTTCTTT.

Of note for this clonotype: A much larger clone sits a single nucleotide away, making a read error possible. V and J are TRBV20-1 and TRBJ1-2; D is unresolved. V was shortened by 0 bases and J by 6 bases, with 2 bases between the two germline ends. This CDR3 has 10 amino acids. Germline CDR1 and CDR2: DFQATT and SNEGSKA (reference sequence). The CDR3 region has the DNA TGCAGTGCTAGAGACGATGGCTACACCTTC. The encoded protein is CSARDDGYTF.

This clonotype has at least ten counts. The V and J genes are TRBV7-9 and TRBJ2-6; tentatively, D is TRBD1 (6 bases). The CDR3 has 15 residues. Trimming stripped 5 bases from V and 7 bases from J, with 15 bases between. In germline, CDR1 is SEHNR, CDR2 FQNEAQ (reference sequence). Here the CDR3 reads CASSIRDTDANVLTF. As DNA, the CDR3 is TGTGCCAGCAGCATCCGGGACACGGATGCCAACGTCCTGACTTTC.

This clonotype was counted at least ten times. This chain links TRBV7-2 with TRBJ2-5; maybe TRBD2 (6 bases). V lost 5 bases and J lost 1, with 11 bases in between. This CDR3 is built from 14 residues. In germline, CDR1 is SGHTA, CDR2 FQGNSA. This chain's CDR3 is CASSVVAAQETQYF. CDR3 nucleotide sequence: TGTGCCAGCAGCGTAGTAGCGGCCCAAGAGACCCAGTACTTC.

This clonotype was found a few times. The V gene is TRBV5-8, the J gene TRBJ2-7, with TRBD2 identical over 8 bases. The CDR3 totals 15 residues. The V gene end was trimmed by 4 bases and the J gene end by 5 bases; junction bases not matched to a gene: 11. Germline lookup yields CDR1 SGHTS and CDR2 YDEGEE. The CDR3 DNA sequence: TGTGCCAGCAGCGCCGGGACTAGTATACCCAACGAGCAGTACTTC. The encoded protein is CASSAGTSIPNEQYF. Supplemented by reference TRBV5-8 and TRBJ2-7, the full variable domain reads EAGVTQSPTHLIKTRGQQATLRCSPISGHTSVYWYQQALGLGLQFLLWYDEGEERNRGNFPPRFSGRQFPNYSSELNVNALELEDSALYLCASSAGTSIPNEQYFGPGTRLTVT.

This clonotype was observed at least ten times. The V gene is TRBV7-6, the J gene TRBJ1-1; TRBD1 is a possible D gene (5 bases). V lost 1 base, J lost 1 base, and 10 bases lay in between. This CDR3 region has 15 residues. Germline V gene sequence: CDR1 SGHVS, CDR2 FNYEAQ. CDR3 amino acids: CASSLVGEANTEAFF. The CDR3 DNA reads TGTGCCAGCAGCTTAGTAGGGGAGGCGAACACTGAAGCTTTCTTT.

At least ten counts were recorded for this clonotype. The CDR3 protein is CASSFVSGGEQYF. The CDR3 nucleotides read TGTGCCAGCAGCTTCGTTTCGGGCGGCGAGCAGTACTTC. The chain links TRBV11-3 to TRBJ2-7; D remains unclear. The CDR3 is made up of 13 amino acids. Germline V gives CDR1 SGHNT, CDR2 YENEEA. V lost 3 bases to trimming and J lost 6 bases, with 12 bases between them.

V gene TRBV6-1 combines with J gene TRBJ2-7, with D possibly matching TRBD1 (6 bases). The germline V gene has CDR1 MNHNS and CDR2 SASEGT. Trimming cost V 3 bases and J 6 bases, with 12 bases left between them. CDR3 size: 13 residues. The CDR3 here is CASSDRGSGEQYF. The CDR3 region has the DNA TGTGCCAGCAGTGACAGGGGTTCTGGCGAGCAGTACTTC.

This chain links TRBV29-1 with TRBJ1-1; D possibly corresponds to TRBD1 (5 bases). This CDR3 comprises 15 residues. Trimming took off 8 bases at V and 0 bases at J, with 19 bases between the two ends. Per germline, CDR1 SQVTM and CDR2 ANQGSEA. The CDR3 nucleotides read TGCAGCTTGGTTAGGACACGCGACATGAACACTGAAGCTTTCTTT. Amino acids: CSLVRTRDMNTEAFF. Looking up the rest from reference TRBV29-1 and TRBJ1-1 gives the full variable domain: SAVISQKPSRDICQRGTSLTIQCQVDSQVTMMFWYRQQPGQSLTLIATANQGSEATYESGFVIDKFPISRPNLTFSTLTVSNMSPEDSSIYLCSLVRTRDMNTEAFFGQGTRLTVV.